This T cell receptor (beta chain) was obtained from a study of T cells after yellow fever vaccination. Findings of the study overall: The CD4 and CD8 compartments had a small share of their clonotypes in common.

A remark on this clonotype: Its antigen remains unknown.

By 5'RACE template switching, TCR cDNA was produced, with a universal primer site and UMIs added in the process. Via MiXCR, TCRdb re-called the 5' RACE reads, giving one row per CDR3 protein. This sample has 400,000 or so distinct CDR3 sequences, with around 20% found just once. The sequencing here drew on PBMCs, taken before the yellow fever booster vaccination. This receptor was taken from a man younger than 30 who received the YFV17D yellow fever vaccine.

The DNA of the CDR3 is TGTGCCAGCAGCTTAGCCCGCGTCAACAGGGGCTACAATGAGCAGTTCTTC. Translation gives CASSLARVNRGYNEQFF. The J gene is TRBJ2-1, the V gene TRBV7-9; 7 positions match TRBD1. Germline assignment: CDR1 SEHNR and CDR2 FQNEAQ (reference sequence). Trimming removed 0 bases from V and 3 bases from J; junction bases left unmatched: 8. The CDR3 covers 17 residues.